This TCR beta chain was obtained from a study of neoadjuvant anti-PD-1 for oral cavity cancer. The CDR3 covers 17 residues. The junction had 13 bases not matched to a gene; V was cut back by 2 bases and J by 8 bases. Germline V gene data show CDR1 as MGHRA and CDR2 as YSYEKL. Data came from immunoSEQ multiplex PCR; TCRdb stores just in-frame clones and leaves some out. Among fewer than 20,000 clones listed, under 75% were seen once. This clone turned up a few times. These oral cavity squamous cell carcinomas were HPV-negative and locally advanced. The receptor was derived from a person between 40 and 79 years old with oral cavity squamous cell carcinoma. This chain joins TRBV4-1 and TRBJ2-2; 8 bases match TRBD2. The source was PBMCs, collected before nivolumab (anti-PD-1) treatment. The CDR3 is CASSQPPGSGRWGELFF. The CDR3 bases are TGCGCCAGCAGCCAACCCCCTGGAAGCGGGAGATGGGGGGAGCTGTTTTTT.